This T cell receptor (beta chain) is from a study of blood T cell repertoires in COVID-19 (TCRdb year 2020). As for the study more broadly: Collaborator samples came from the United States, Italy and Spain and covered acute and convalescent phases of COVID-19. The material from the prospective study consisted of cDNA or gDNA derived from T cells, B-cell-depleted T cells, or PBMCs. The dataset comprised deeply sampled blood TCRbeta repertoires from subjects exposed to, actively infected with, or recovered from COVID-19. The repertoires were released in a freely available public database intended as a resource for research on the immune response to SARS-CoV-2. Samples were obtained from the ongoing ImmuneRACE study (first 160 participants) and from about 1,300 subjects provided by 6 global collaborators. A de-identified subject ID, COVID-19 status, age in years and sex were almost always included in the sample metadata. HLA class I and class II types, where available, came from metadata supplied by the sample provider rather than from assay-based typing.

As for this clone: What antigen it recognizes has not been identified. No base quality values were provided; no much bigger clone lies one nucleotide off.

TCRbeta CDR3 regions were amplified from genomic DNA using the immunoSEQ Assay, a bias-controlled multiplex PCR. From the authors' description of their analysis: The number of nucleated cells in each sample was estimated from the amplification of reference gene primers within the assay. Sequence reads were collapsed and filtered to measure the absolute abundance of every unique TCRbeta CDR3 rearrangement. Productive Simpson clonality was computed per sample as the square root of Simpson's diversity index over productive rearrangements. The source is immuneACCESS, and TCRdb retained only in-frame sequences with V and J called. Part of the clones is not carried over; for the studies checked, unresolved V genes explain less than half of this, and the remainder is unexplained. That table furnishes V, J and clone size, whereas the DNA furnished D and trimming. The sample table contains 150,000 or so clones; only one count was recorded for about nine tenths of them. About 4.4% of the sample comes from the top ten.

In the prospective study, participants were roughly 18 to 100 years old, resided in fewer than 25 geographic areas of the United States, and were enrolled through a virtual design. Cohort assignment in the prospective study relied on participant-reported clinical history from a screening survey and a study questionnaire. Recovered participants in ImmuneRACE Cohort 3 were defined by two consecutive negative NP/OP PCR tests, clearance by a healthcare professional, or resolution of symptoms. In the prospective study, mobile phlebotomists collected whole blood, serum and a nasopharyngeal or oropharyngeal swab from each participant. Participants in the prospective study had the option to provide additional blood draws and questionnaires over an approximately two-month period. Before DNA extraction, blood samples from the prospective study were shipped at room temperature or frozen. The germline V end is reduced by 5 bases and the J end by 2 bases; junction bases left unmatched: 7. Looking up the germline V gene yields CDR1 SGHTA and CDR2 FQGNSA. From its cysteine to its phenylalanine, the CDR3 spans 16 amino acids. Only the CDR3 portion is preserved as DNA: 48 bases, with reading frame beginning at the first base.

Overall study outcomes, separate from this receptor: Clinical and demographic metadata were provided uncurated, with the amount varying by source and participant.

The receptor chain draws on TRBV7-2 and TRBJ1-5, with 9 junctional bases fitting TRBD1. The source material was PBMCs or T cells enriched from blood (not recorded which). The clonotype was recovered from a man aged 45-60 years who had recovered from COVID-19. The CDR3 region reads CASSPGQGTGNQPQHF. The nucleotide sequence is TGTGCCAGCAGCCCGGGACAGGGTACGGGCAATCAGCCCCAGCATTTT.